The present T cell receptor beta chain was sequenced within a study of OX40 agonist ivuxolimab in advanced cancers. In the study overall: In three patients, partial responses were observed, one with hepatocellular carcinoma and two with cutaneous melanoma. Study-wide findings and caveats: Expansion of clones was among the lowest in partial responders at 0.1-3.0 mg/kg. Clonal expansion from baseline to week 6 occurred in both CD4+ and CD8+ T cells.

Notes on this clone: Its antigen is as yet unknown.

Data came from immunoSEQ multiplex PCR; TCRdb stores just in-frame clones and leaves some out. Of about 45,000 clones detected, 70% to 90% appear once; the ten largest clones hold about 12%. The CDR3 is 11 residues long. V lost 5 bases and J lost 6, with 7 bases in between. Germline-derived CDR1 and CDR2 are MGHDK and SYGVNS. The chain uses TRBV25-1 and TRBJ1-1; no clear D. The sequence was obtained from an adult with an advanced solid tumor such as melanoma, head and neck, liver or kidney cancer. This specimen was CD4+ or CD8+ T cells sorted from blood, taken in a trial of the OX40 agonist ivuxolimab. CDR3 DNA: TGTGCCAGCAGTCTTGGGGCTGAAGCTTTCTTT. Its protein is CASSLGAEAFF.